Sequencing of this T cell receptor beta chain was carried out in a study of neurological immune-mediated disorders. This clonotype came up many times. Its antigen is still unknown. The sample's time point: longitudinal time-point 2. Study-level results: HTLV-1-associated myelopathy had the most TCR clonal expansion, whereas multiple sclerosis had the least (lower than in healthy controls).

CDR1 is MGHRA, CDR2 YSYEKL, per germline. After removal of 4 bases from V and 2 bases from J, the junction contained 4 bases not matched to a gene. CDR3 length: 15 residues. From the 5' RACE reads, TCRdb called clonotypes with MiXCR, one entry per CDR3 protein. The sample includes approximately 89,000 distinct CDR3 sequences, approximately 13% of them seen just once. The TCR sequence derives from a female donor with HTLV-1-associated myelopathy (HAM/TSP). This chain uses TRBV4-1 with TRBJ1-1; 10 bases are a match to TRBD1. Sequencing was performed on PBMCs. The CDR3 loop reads CASSRQGAGNTEAFF. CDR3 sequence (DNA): TGCGCCAGCAGCCGACAGGGGGCTGGAAACACTGAAGCTTTCTTT.